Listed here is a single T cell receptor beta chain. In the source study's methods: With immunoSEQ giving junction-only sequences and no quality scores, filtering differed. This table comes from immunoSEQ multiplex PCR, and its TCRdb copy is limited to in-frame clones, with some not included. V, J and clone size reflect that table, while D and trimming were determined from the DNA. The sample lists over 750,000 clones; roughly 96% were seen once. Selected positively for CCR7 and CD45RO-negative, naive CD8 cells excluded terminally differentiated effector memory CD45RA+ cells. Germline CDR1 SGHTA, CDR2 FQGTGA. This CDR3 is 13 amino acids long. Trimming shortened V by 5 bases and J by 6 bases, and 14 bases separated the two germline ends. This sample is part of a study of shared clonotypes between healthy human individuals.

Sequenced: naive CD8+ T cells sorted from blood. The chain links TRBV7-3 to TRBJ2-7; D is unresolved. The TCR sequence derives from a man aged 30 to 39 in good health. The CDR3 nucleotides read TGTGCCAGCAGCCCTGCTAGTTCTCGCGAGCAGTACTTC. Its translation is CASSPASSREQYF. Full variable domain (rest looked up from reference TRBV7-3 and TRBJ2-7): GAGVSQTPSNKVTEKGKYVELRCDPISGHTALYWYRQSLGQGPEFLIYFQGTGAADDSGLPNDRFFAVRPEGSVSTLKIQRTERGDSAVYLCASSPASSREQYFGPGTRLTVT.